The present T cell receptor (beta chain) was sequenced within a study of monozygotic twins with inflammatory bowel disease. Study-level points and caveats: Against healthy co-twins, IBD patients had lower TCRbeta diversity (measured by inverse Simpson).

The CDR3 extends over 17 amino acids. Germline-derived CDR1 and CDR2 are SGHVS and FNYEAQ. Every single donor had a 2.5 ml blood sample drawn. Comment on this clonotype: Its target is not known.

Researchers put TCRalpha and TCRbeta cDNA through two nested PCRs lasting around 15 and 10 cycles. TCRdb reprocessed the 5' RACE reads and stores each CDR3 protein as one record, lacking DNA. The sample has 150,000 to 200,000 distinct CDR3 sequences; the top ten hold approximately 3%. The sequenced sample was blood. This sequence originates from a human donor with ulcerative colitis or Crohn's disease, or a healthy co-twin of an affected twin (not recorded which). This sequence joins TRBV7-6 and TRBJ2-6. Here the CDR3 reads CASSLAGQGAGANVLTF.